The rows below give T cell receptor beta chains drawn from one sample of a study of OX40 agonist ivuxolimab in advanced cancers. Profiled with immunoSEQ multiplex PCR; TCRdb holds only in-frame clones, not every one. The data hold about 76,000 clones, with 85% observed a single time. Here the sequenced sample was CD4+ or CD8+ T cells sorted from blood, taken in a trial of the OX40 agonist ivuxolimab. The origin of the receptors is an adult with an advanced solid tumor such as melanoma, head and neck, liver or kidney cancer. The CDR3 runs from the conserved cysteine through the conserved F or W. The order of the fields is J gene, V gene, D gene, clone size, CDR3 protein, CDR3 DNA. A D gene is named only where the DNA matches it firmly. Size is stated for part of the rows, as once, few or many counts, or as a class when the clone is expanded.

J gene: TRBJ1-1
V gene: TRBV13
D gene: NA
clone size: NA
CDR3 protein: CASSLRLGLDTEAFF
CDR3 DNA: TGTGCCAGCAGCTTGCGACTGGGACTTGACACTGAAGCTTTCTTT

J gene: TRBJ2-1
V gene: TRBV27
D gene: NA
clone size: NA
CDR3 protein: CASTPIASHPVNEQFF
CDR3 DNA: TGTGCCAGCACCCCCATAGCTAGCCACCCCGTCAATGAGCAGTTCTTC

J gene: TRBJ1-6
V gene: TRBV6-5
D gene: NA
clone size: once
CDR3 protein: CASSYRGSTPLHF
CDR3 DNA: TGTGCCAGCAGTTACCGGGGCAGTACACCCCTCCACTTT

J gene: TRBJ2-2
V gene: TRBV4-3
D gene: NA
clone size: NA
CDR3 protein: CASSQNPIKDTGELFF
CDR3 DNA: TGCGCCAGCAGCCAAAACCCCATTAAGGACACCGGGGAGCTGTTTTTT

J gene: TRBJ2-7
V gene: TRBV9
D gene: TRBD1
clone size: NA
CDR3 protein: CASSVATGESYEQYF
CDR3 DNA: TGTGCCAGCAGCGTAGCCACAGGGGAGTCCTACGAGCAGTACTTC

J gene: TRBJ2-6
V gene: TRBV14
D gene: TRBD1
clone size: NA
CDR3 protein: CASSQRQGFSGANVLTF
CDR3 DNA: TGTGCCAGCAGCCAGAGACAGGGGTTCTCTGGGGCCAACGTCCTGACTTTC

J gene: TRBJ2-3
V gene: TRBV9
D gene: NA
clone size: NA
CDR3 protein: CASSPRPWADTQYF
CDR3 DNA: TGTGCCAGCAGCCCCCGACCATGGGCAGATACGCAGTATTTT

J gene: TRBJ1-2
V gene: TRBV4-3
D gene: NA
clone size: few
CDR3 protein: CASSQRQANYGYTF
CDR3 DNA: TGCGCCAGCAGCCAAAGACAGGCAAACTATGGCTACACCTTC

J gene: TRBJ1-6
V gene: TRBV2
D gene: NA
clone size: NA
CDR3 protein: CASSAQDNSPLHF
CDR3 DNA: TGTGCCAGCAGTGCCCAGGATAATTCACCCCTCCACTTT

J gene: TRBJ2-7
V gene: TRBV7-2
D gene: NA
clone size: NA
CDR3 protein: CASSLLGYEQYF
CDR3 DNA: TGTGCCAGCAGCCTTCTGGGGTACGAGCAGTACTTC

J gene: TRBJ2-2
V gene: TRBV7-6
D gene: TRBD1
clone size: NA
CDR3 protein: CASSSTGLVNTGELFF
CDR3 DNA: TGTGCCAGCAGCTCGACAGGGCTTGTCAACACCGGGGAGCTGTTTTTT

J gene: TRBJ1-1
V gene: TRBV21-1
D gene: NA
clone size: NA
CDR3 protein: CASSKTGTSNTEAFF
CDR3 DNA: TGTGCCAGCAGCAAGACCGGGACGAGTAACACTGAAGCTTTCTTT

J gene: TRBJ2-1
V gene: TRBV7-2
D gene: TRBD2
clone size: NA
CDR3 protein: CASSRGERGEQFF
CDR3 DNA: TGTGCCAGCAGCCGGGGGGAGCGGGGAGAGCAGTTCTTC

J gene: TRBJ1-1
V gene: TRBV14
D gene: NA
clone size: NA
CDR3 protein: CASSPLGMNTEAFF
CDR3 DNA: TGTGCCAGCAGCCCCCTGGGGATGAACACTGAAGCTTTCTTT

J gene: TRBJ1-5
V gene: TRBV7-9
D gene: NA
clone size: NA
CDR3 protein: CASSRDANQPQHF
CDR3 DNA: TGTGCCAGCAGCAGAGATGCCAATCAGCCCCAGCATTTT

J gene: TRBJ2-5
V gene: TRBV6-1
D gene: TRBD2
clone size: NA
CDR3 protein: CASTPTGGLTQYF
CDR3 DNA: TGTGCCAGCACCCCCACGGGGGGGCTGACCCAGTACTTC

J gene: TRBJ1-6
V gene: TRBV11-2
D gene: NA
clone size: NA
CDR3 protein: CASSSTENSPLHF
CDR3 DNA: TGTGCCAGCAGCTCGACAGAAAATTCACCCCTCCACTTT

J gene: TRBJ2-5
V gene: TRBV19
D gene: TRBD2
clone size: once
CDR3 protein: CASTPGRGLMETQYF
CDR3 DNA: TGTGCCAGTACCCCGGGGAGGGGACTTATGGAGACCCAGTACTTC

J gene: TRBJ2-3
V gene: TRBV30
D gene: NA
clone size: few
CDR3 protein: CAWRPGPAGDTQYF
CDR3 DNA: TGTGCCTGGAGACCCGGCCCGGCAGGGGATACGCAGTATTTT

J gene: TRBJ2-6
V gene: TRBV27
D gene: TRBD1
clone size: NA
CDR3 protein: CASSPWTGNSGANVLTF
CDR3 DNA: TGTGCCAGCAGTCCATGGACAGGAAACTCTGGGGCCAACGTCCTGACTTTC

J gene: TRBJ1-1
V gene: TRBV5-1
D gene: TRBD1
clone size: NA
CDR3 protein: CASRPQGSRMNTEAFF
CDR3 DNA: TGCGCCAGCAGACCACAGGGGTCAAGGATGAACACTGAAGCTTTCTTT

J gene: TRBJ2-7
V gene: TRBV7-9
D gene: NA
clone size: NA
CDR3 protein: CASSFSYEQYF
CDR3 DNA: TGTGCCAGCAGTTTCTCCTACGAGCAGTACTTC